The 11 T cell receptor beta chains below come from one sample, sequenced in a study of blood T cell repertoires in COVID-19. The method was immunoSEQ multiplex PCR; TCRdb's version includes in-frame clones alone and lacks a portion of them. The table has about 140,000 clones, less than 90% seen once. The sample comprised peripheral blood. These receptors were taken from a man younger than 45 with COVID-19, enrolled during active disease.

The chain has TRBV19 and TRBJ1-2, with TRBD1 as a possible D gene (5 bases). Trimming left V 5 bases short and J 3 bases short, with 13 bases between. Germline CDR1 LNHDA, CDR2 SQIVND (reference sequence). The CDR3 is 14 residues long. CDR3 nucleotides: TGTGCCAGTAGTTCCTGGGGGGGAGACTATGGCTACACCTTC. Encoded protein: CASSSWGGDYGYTF.

CDR3 nucleotides: TGTGCCTGGACCCTCCGGGTTCGGCATGGGGAGACCCAGTACTTC. Translating gives CAWTLRVRHGETQYF. This sequence joins TRBV30 and TRBJ2-5, with D unresolved. Germline assignment: CDR1 GTSNPN and CDR2 SVGIG (reference sequence). The V end lost 4 bases, the J end lost 5 bases, and 20 bases lay between the germline ends. This CDR3 has 15 residues. Supplemented by reference TRBV30 and TRBJ2-5, the full variable domain reads SQTIHQWPATLVQPVGSPLSLECTVEGTSNPNLYWYRQAAGRGLQLLFYSVGIGQISSEVPQNLSASRPQDRQFILSSKKLLLSDSGFYLCAWTLRVRHGETQYFGPGTRLLVL.

V and J are TRBV2 and TRBJ2-7; 7 nucleotides match TRBD2. Losses at the gene ends were 6 bases for V and 0 bases for J; bases not matched to a gene: 2. The CDR3 loop spans 13 amino acids. The germline V gene has CDR1 SNHLY and CDR2 FYNNEI. The CDR3 sequence: CASRGRDSYEQYF. The CDR3 coding sequence is TGTGCCAGCAGAGGGAGGGACTCCTACGAGCAGTACTTC.

The V gene is TRBV10-1, the J gene TRBJ2-2; D might be TRBD1 (6 bases). V shed 0 bases and J shed 4 bases, with 9 bases lying between them. Per the germline V gene, CDR1 is WNHNN and CDR2 is SYGVQD (reference sequence). The length of the CDR3 is 15 residues. Here the CDR3 reads CASSESTGSTGELFF. The CDR3 nucleotides read TGCGCCAGCAGTGAGTCAACAGGGAGCACCGGGGAGCTGTTTTTT.

This rearrangement joins TRBV29-1 to TRBJ2-7, with D perhaps matching TRBD1 (6 bases). This CDR3 is 12 amino acids long. The germline V gene has CDR1 SQVTM and CDR2 ANQGSEA. The V gene lost 4 bases and the J gene lost 7 bases, with 14 bases spanning the gap. The CDR3 reads CSVATGPWEQYF. CDR3 DNA sequence: TGCAGCGTTGCGACAGGTCCCTGGGAGCAGTACTTC.

The rearrangement links TRBV6-5 to TRBJ2-1; D might be TRBD1 (6 bases). The CDR3 sequence is 13 residues long. Germline loops: CDR1 MNHEY, CDR2 SVGAGI. V was pared by 6 bases and J by 10 bases, with 16 bases between. As DNA, the CDR3 is TGTGCCAGCAGGACCAATACAGGGAGAGAGCAGTTCTTC. It translates to CASRTNTGREQFF.

The V and J genes are TRBV6-2 or TRBV6-3 and TRBJ2-5; D might be TRBD2 (5 bases). Germline-derived CDR1 and CDR2 are MNHEY and SVGEGT. The CDR3 has 15 residues. V dropped 5 bases and J dropped 4 bases, with 17 bases sitting between them. CDR3 protein: CASSPERTEAETQYF. Written as DNA, the CDR3 is TGTGCCAGCAGTCCCGAGAGGACGGAGGCAGAGACCCAGTACTTC.

V usage is TRBV27 and J usage is TRBJ2-1, with D tentatively TRBD1 (6 bases). V lost 5 bases to trimming and J lost 2 bases, with 16 bases between them. CDR3 length: 16 amino acids. Germline loops: CDR1 MNHEY, CDR2 SMNVEV (reference sequence). The CDR3 region is CASSPSSGEAYNEQFF. DNA for the CDR3: TGTGCCAGCAGTCCATCCTCAGGGGAAGCCTACAATGAGCAGTTCTTC.

The chain has TRBV6-6 and TRBJ1-5; D gene unclear. The length of the CDR3 is 12 residues. V lost 7 bases and J lost 4, with 8 bases in between. Germline V gene lookup returns CDR1 MNHNY and CDR2 SVGAGI (reference sequence). This chain's CDR3 is CASTYKNQPQHF. For the CDR3, the DNA is TGTGCCAGCACCTATAAAAATCAGCCCCAGCATTTT.

This clone appeared a single time. This chain links TRBV4-2 with TRBJ1-5; D ambiguous. The CDR3 loop spans 15 amino acids. CDR1 is LGHNA and CDR2 is YNFKEQ in the germline V gene. V was trimmed by 3 bases and J by 4 bases, leaving 13 bases between them. As DNA, the CDR3 is TGTGCCAGCAGCCATGACGAAGAGGGTAATCAGCCCCAGCATTTT. As protein: CASSHDEEGNQPQHF.

The V call is TRBV7-8, the J call TRBJ2-5; 10 bases agree with TRBD2. This CDR3 has 17 amino acids. The germline gives CDR1 SGHVS, CDR2 FQNEAQ. V gave up 1 base and J gave up 1 base; unmatched junction bases: 6. This CDR3 is CASSLGRSGRAQETQYF. The CDR3 DNA is TGTGCCAGCAGCTTAGGAAGAAGCGGGAGGGCCCAAGAGACCCAGTACTTC.